This entry concerns a single T cell receptor (beta chain). Per the original methods: Estimation of nucleated cell counts was performed using reference gene primer amplification. Profiling relied on immunoSEQ multiplex PCR, and the TCRdb table lists in-frame clones only, not all of them. V and J calls and clone size come straight from that table; D and trimming were deduced from the DNA. The data show about 180,000 clones, less than 90% seen once. This record comes from a study of blood T cell repertoires in COVID-19. Overall study context: COVID-19 samples from acute and convalescent phases originated in the United States, Italy and Spain. T cells, B-cell-depleted T cells, or PBMCs provided the cDNA or gDNA that served as material.

The source material was peripheral blood. The source of this sequence is a woman in her seventies with COVID-19, enrolled during active disease.

The CDR3 sequence: CASLTLQGAPGEQYF. CDR3 in DNA: TGTGCCAGCTTAACCTTGCAGGGGGCTCCGGGCGAGCAGTACTTC. This chain uses TRBV5-8 with TRBJ2-7, with 8 bases matching TRBD1. Per germline, CDR1 SGHTS and CDR2 YDEGEE. Unmatched junction bases numbered 15, after V lost 7 bases and J lost 6 bases. The CDR3 length is 15 residues.